The rows below give T cell receptor beta chains drawn from one sample of a study of identical twins. TCRdb used MiXCR to reprocess the 5' RACE reads, holding one entry per CDR3 protein. The sample includes about 290,000 distinct CDR3 sequences, roughly 9.7% seen only once; the top ten take 6% to 8.5%. Another study also made use of these data, one on yellow fever vaccine responses in identical twins.

Input material: CD8+ T cells sorted from blood. The receptors come from a woman under 30 in good health. CDR3s include the opening cysteine and the closing phenylalanine or tryptophan. D genes are given only for firm matches. A clone size is listed for some rows: how often the clone was seen (once, few, many), or a class if it is expanded.

V gene	clone size	J gene	D gene	CDR3 DNA	CDR3 protein
TRBV12-3/TRBV12-4	-	TRBJ2-1	-	TGTGCCAGCTGTCAACCATCCTGGACAATTAGCTCCTACAATGAGCAGTTCTTC	CASCQPSWTISSYNEQFF
TRBV19	few	TRBJ2-1	-	TGTGCCAGTAGTATCGCCCAGGAGGGAGAGCAGTTCTTC	CASSIAQEGEQFF
TRBV6-2/TRBV6-3	many	TRBJ2-7	-	TGTGCCAGCAGTTACTCTACAGCTTCCTACGAGCAGTACTTC	CASSYSTASYEQYF
TRBV20-1	-	TRBJ1-2	TRBD1	TGCAGTGCTAGAGATCAACAGGGGAACTATGGCTACACCTTC	CSARDQQGNYGYTF
TRBV3-1	-	TRBJ1-1	-	TGTGCCAGCAGCCAAGACAGGCTGAACACTGAAGCTTTCTTT	CASSQDRLNTEAFF
TRBV18	-	TRBJ1-1	-	TGTGCCAGCTCACCACCTATCGACACTGAAGCTTTCTTT	CASSPPIDTEAFF
TRBV7-3	many	TRBJ2-1	-	TGTGCCAGCAGCTCGGAGTCCGGGCTGTACAATGAGCAGTTCTTC	CASSSESGLYNEQFF
TRBV27	-	TRBJ2-7	TRBD2	TGTGCCAGCAGTGGGACTAGCGGGAGTCCGTACGAGCAGTACTTC	CASSGTSGSPYEQYF
TRBV5-6	-	TRBJ2-1	TRBD2	TGTGCCAGCAGCTTGGCCGGACGGACTAGCGGGGTGAATAATGAGCAGTTCTTC	CASSLAGRTSGVNNEQFF
TRBV25-1	-	TRBJ1-5	-	TGTGCCAGCAGTGAGGGAAGGAATCAGCCCCAGCATTTT	CASSEGRNQPQHF
TRBV27	-	TRBJ1-6	TRBD1	TGTGCCAGCACCTCGGACAGGGCAAATAATTCACCCCTCCACTTT	CASTSDRANNSPLHF
TRBV7-8	-	TRBJ2-2	-	TGTGCCAGCAGCTTATTGGGGGCAGTGACCGGGGAGCTGTTTTTT	CASSLLGAVTGELFF
TRBV29-1	few	TRBJ1-1	-	TGCAGCCCTATCGGATTGAACACTGAAGCTTTCTTT	CSPIGLNTEAFF
TRBV12-3/TRBV12-4	many	TRBJ2-7	TRBD1	TGTGCCAGCAGTTCCGGACAGGGGGGGCCCTACGAGCAGTACTTC	CASSSGQGGPYEQYF
TRBV3-1	many	TRBJ2-3	-	TGTGCCAGCAGCCGCGAGGGGGGAGATACGCAGTATTTT	CASSREGGDTQYF
TRBV4-3	-	TRBJ2-7	TRBD2	TGCGCCAGCAGCCAAGACCCAGCGGGGACCTACGAGCAGTACTTC	CASSQDPAGTYEQYF
TRBV7-9	many	TRBJ2-1	-	TGTGCCAGCAGCCCGGGTCCGCCCTCCTACAATGAGCAGTTCTTC	CASSPGPPSYNEQFF
TRBV2	-	TRBJ1-5	-	TGTGCCAGCAGTCCCCTACGGGGGCGGCCCCAGCATTTT	CASSPLRGRPQHF
TRBV20-1	-	TRBJ1-1	TRBD1	TGCAGTGCTGGGACAGAGCTCTACACTGAAGCTTTCTTT	CSAGTELYTEAFF
TRBV19	many	TRBJ2-7	-	TGTGCCAGTAGGGACGGAAGTTCCTACGAGCAGTACTTC	CASRDGSSYEQYF
TRBV10-3	many	TRBJ2-7	TRBD1	TGTGCCATCAGGACGGGACAGACTACTTACGAGCAGTACTTC	CAIRTGQTTYEQYF
TRBV27	-	TRBJ1-4	-	TGTGCCAGCAGTCCCTGGGACGGCGCGCCTAATGAAAAACTGTTTTTT	CASSPWDGAPNEKLFF
TRBV15	-	TRBJ2-3	TRBD2	TGTGCCACCAGCGCTAGCGGAACTAGCACAGATACGCAGTATTTT	CATSASGTSTDTQYF
TRBV28	-	TRBJ2-5	-	TGTGCCAGCAGTTTGCTAAGGGGTCGGGAGACCCAGTACTTC	CASSLLRGRETQYF
TRBV27	few	TRBJ2-7	-	TGTGCCAGCATGGACGACTCCTACGAGCAGTACTTC	CASMDDSYEQYF
TRBV6-1	few	TRBJ2-7	-	TGTGCCAGTTTCCGGGACTGGAGCTCCTACGAGCAGTACTTC	CASFRDWSSYEQYF
TRBV13	-	TRBJ2-7	-	TGTGCCAGCAGCCCTGTGGGGGCGGGAGACGAAGAGCAGTACTTC	CASSPVGAGDEEQYF
TRBV29-1	-	TRBJ2-3	TRBD2	TGCAGCGTTGAAGATCTTACTAGCGGGACGGAAGATACGCAGTATTTT	CSVEDLTSGTEDTQYF
TRBV24-1	-	TRBJ1-1	-	TGTGCCACCAGTGATGATGTCCGACAGACGAAGGCTGGCACTGAAGCTTTCTTT	CATSDDVRQTKAGTEAFF
TRBV24-1	-	TRBJ2-5	-	TGTGCCACCGAGGGAGGCCTAGAAGAGACCCAGTACTTC	CATEGGLEETQYF
TRBV4-3	-	TRBJ2-1	TRBD2	TGCGCCAGCAGCCAAGATACAAACTTGGGACTAGCGGCCTCCTACAATGAGCAGTTCTTC	CASSQDTNLGLAASYNEQFF
TRBV6-2/TRBV6-3	few	TRBJ2-2	TRBD2	TGTGCCAGCAGTTACTCGGTGGCGGGGGGCCTGAACACCGGGGAGCTGTTTTTT	CASSYSVAGGLNTGELFF
TRBV12-3/TRBV12-4	-	TRBJ1-2	TRBD1	TGTGCCAGCAGTTTTGACAGGGGAGGGTATGGCTACACCTTC	CASSFDRGGYGYTF
TRBV29-1	-	TRBJ2-5	-	TGCAGCGTTTGGGGGTCTGGTAAGGGGGGAGAGACCCAGTACTTC	CSVWGSGKGGETQYF
TRBV4-3	few	TRBJ1-1	-	TGCGCCAGCAGCCAAGATAGGTTTGCTGCCGGCACTGAAGCTTTCTTT	CASSQDRFAAGTEAFF
TRBV4-3	many	TRBJ1-2	TRBD1	TGCGCCAGCAGCCAAGAAACAGGGGGCCACTATGGCTACACCTTC	CASSQETGGHYGYTF
TRBV20-1	many	TRBJ2-1	TRBD2	TGCAGTGCTAGGAGACTAGCGGGAGACCATGAGCAGTTCTTC	CSARRLAGDHEQFF
TRBV11-2	-	TRBJ2-3	TRBD2	TGTGCCAGCAGCTTAGTAGGGAGGGACTACCAAAGATTCGGCACAGATACGCAGTATTTT	CASSLVGRDYQRFGTDTQYF
TRBV2	-	TRBJ2-7	-	TGTGCCAGCAGGGACACGTTCTACGAGCAGTACTTC	CASRDTFYEQYF
TRBV15	many	TRBJ2-2	-	TGTGCCACCAGCAGAGATCGAGATAGCGCCGGGGAGCTGTTTTTT	CATSRDRDSAGELFF
TRBV3-1	few	TRBJ2-7	TRBD1	TGTGCCAGCAGCCGTCCGGGACAGGGGTGGCGCGAGCAGTACTTC	CASSRPGQGWREQYF
TRBV20-1	many	TRBJ2-1	-	TGCAGTGCTAGAGATAGGCTAGGAGCCTACAATGAGCAGTTCTTC	CSARDRLGAYNEQFF
TRBV28	-	TRBJ1-5	TRBD1	TGTGCCAGCAGTATAAGACAGGGCCGATTAGGCAATCAGCCCCAGCATTTT	CASSIRQGRLGNQPQHF
TRBV20-1	many	TRBJ1-6	-	TGCAGTGCTATCATGGCGGCAGGGGTGAATTCACCCCTCCACTTT	CSAIMAAGVNSPLHF
TRBV9	few	TRBJ1-1	-	TGTGCCAGCAGCGTAGGGAACCTTTTAGGTGAAGCTTTCTTT	CASSVGNLLGEAFF
TRBV29-1	many	TRBJ2-1	TRBD1	TGCAGCGTTGGGAGGACAGGATACTACAATGAGCAGTTCTTC	CSVGRTGYYNEQFF
TRBV12-3/TRBV12-4	-	TRBJ2-5	TRBD2	TGTGCCAGCAGTTTAATGTCGCTAGCGGAATTACAAGAGACCCAGTACTTC	CASSLMSLAELQETQYF
TRBV4-2	-	TRBJ2-3	-	TGTGCCAGCAGCCAAGTGGCGTCAGATACGCAGTATTTT	CASSQVASDTQYF
TRBV27	-	TRBJ2-3	TRBD2	TGTGCCAGCAGTCCTTCCTCTTGGCGGGAGTTTTACGATACGCAGTATTTT	CASSPSSWREFYDTQYF
TRBV27	-	TRBJ2-1	TRBD1	TGTGCCAGCAGTTCGGCGGGACAGGTCCCATCCTACAATGAGCAGTTCTTC	CASSSAGQVPSYNEQFF
TRBV6-5	many	TRBJ1-1	-	TGTGCCAGCAGTTACTCGGGGAGGGAAGCTTTCTTT	CASSYSGREAFF